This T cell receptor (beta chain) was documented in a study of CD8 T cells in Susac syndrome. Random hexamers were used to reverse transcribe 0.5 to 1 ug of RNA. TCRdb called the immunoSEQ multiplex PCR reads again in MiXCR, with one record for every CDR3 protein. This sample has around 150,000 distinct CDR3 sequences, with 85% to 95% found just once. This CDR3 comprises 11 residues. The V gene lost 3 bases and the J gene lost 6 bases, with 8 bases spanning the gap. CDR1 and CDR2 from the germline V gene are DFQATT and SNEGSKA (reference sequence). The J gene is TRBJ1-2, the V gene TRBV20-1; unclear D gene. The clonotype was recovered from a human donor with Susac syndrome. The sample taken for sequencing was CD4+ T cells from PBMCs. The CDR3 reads CSARVTHGYTF. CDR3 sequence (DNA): TGCAGTGCTAGGGTGACCCATGGCTACACCTTC.